This TCR beta chain stems from a study of T cells after yellow fever vaccination. The CDR3 totals 14 residues. The germline V and J ends were trimmed by 2 bases and 1 base, with 8 bases remaining between them. CDR1 LGHNA and CDR2 YSLEER come from the germline V gene. There are many counts of this clonotype. The antigen is not known. TCRdb re-analysed the 5' RACE reads in MiXCR, keeping a single row per CDR3 protein. This table has approximately 69,000 distinct CDR3 sequences, around 6.2% appearing once. Study-level findings and limits: Weaker overall, the secondary response nonetheless peaked faster (day 5 versus 15). Clonotypes found in both CD4 and CD8 compartments made up a small share. Reappearance after the booster was observed for most primary-vaccination clones (around 95% CD4, over 70% CD8). FACS-sorted repertoires might harbor abundant contaminating clonotypes from the bulk population.

The receptor was isolated from a man in his late teens or twenties who received the YFV17D yellow fever vaccine. J is TRBJ2-5 and V is TRBV4-3; D call uncertain. Sample: CD4+ T cells sorted from PBMCs, taken roughly 14 days after the first yellow fever vaccination. The CDR3 sequence is CASSQTVTQETQYF. DNA for the CDR3: TGCGCCAGCAGCCAAACGGTAACCCAAGAGACCCAGTACTTC.